This entry lists 8 T cell receptor beta chains sequenced from one sample in a study of blood T cell repertoires in COVID-19. Clones were read by immunoSEQ multiplex PCR, and TCRdb kept only the in-frame ones, dropping some. The data contain approximately 300,000 clones, approximately 92% of them seen just once; the ten biggest clones take up around 20%. The source material was PBMCs or T cells enriched from blood (not recorded which). The receptors were gathered from a woman aged 25 to 39 who had recovered from COVID-19.

This clone was seen only once. This chain links TRBV9 with TRBJ2-1, with TRBD2 matching over 8 bases. In germline, CDR1 is SGDLS, CDR2 YYNGEE. The CDR3 is 20 amino acids. V was pared by 0 bases and J by 1 base, with 15 bases of the junction left unmatched. CDR3 loop: CASSVGFFREGPRSYNEQFF. CDR3 sequence (DNA): TGTGCCAGCAGCGTAGGCTTCTTCCGGGAGGGCCCTCGGTCCTACAATGAGCAGTTCTTC.

This clone has just one count. V gene TRBV6-1 combines with J gene TRBJ1-2; D call uncertain. Looked up from germline, CDR1 is MNHNS and CDR2 is SASEGT. Trimming pared 1 base from V and 4 bases from J, leaving 10 bases between. The CDR3 length is 14 residues. CDR3 sequence: CASSEGPLGYGYTF. As DNA, the CDR3 is TGTGCCAGCAGTGAAGGGCCCCTAGGCTATGGCTACACCTTC.

This clone was detected only once. The rearrangement joins TRBV7-3 to TRBJ2-2; tentatively, D is TRBD2 (6 bases). The CDR3 is 17 amino acids. Germline V gene sequence: CDR1 SGHTA, CDR2 FQGTGA. The germline V and J ends were trimmed by 4 bases and 3 bases, with 18 bases remaining between them. CDR3 sequence reads: CASSSPVAGTHTGELFF. The CDR3 coding sequence is TGTGCCAGCAGCTCACCCGTCGCGGGGACGCACACCGGGGAGCTGTTTTTT.

CDR3: CASSHAPGQGSYEQYF. The CDR3 coding sequence is TGCGCCAGCAGCCATGCCCCGGGACAGGGATCCTACGAGCAGTACTTC. V gene TRBV4-1 combines with J gene TRBJ2-7; TRBD1 agrees at 9 bases. J gave up 1 base and V 3 bases, and 7 bases lay outside the gene matches. Germline V gene data show CDR1 as MGHRA and CDR2 as YSYEKL. This CDR3 is 16 amino acids long.

The V call is TRBV4-3, the J call TRBJ2-5; 10 nucleotides agree with TRBD2. The CDR3 runs 16 residues. Germline values: CDR1 LGHNA, CDR2 YSLEER. With V trimmed by 3 bases and J by 5 bases, 9 bases remained unmatched. The CDR3 region has the DNA TGCGCCAGCAGCCAGGCTCTAGCGGGGGTAGGGGAGACCCAGTACTTC. Translated: CASSQALAGVGETQYF.

The chain combines TRBV5-1 with TRBJ1-1; D gene ambiguous. From germline, CDR1 is SGHRS and CDR2 YFSETQ. V was cut by 4 bases and J by 1 base, with 11 bases left in between. The CDR3 is made up of 14 amino acids. The CDR3 DNA sequence: TGCGCCAGCAGCGCCCCGGAGGAGAACACTGAAGCTTTCTTT. It codes for CASSAPEENTEAFF.

This chain connects TRBV9 to TRBJ2-7; a possible D gene is TRBD1 (5 bases). Trimming removed 0 bases at V and 3 bases at J, with 10 bases between. Germline CDR1 is SGDLS and CDR2 is YYNGEE. The CDR3 length is 14 residues. Here the CDR3 DNA reads TGTGCCAGCAGCGTAGGGACACTTCACTACGAGCAGTACTTC. Translating gives CASSVGTLHYEQYF.

The gene calls are TRBV6-2 or TRBV6-3 and TRBJ2-1; 8 nucleotides align to TRBD2. This CDR3 is built from 16 residues. Germline CDR1 MNHEY, CDR2 SVGEGT. Trimming removed 1 base from V and 4 bases from J; junction bases left unmatched: 6. CDR3 nucleotides: TGTGCCAGCAGTTACTTGCGGGAGGTTTCTTACAATGAGCAGTTCTTC. It codes for CASSYLREVSYNEQFF.